Listed here are 14 T cell receptor beta chains from one sample, sequenced in a study of T cell responses to AZD1222 COVID-19 vaccine. The protocol was immunoSEQ multiplex PCR, while the TCRdb copy is restricted to in-frame clones and leaves out a portion. The sample carries 120,000 or so clones, around 90% recorded once. Sequenced here: peripheral blood, sampled 28 days after the second AZD1222 dose. The origin of the receptors is an adult who received the AZD1222 COVID-19 vaccine.

The V gene is TRBV19, the J gene TRBJ1-1; 7 nucleotides line up with TRBD1. CDR1 is LNHDA, CDR2 SQIVND, per germline (reference sequence). The CDR3 spans 15 residues. V dropped 10 bases and J dropped 6; count of bases not matched to a gene: 17. Here the CDR3 DNA reads TGTGCCACTGTGACAGGGTCTCGGTTCGGGGCTGAAGCTTTCTTT. Amino acid sequence: CATVTGSRFGAEAFF.

The CDR3 DNA follows: TGTGCCAGCAGCTTAAGGCCCGGGACAGGATACTCCTACGAGCAGTACTTC. It encodes CASSLRPGTGYSYEQYF. V gene TRBV7-9 combines with J gene TRBJ2-7; TRBD1 aligns across 8 bases. Germline V gene data show CDR1 as SEHNR and CDR2 as FQNEAQ (reference sequence). V gave up 2 bases and J gave up 0 bases; unmatched junction bases: 9. The CDR3 is 17 residues long.

The chain carries TRBV19 and TRBJ2-7; 8 nucleotides agree with TRBD1. After removal of 4 bases from V and 5 bases from J, the junction contained 13 bases not matched to a gene. This CDR3 comprises 16 residues. Germline V gene lookup returns CDR1 LNHDA and CDR2 SQIVND (reference sequence). The CDR3 protein is CASSNVATGATDEQYF. The CDR3 DNA is TGTGCCAGTAGTAACGTCGCGACAGGGGCTACGGACGAGCAGTACTTC.

The J gene is TRBJ2-7, the V gene TRBV13, with 12 nucleotides matching TRBD2. The germline CDR1 and CDR2 sequences are PRHDT and FYEKMQ (reference sequence). The ends lost 0 bases at V and 0 bases at J; junction bases unmatched: 6. The CDR3 covers 18 residues. The CDR3 is CASSLGRLAGAISYEQYF. The CDR3 DNA sequence: TGTGCCAGCAGCTTAGGGAGACTAGCGGGGGCTATCTCCTACGAGCAGTACTTC.

V is TRBV24-1 and J is TRBJ2-5; D may be TRBD1 or TRBD2 (6 bases each). There are 13 residues in the CDR3. Germline V lookup: CDR1 KGHDR, CDR2 SFDVKD. Trimming stripped 9 bases from V and 3 bases from J, with 13 bases between. CDR3 DNA sequence: TGTGCCACCGCGGGACACAAAGAAGAGACCCAGTACTTC. Residues: CATAGHKEETQYF.

The V gene is TRBV11-2, the J gene TRBJ1-3, with D unresolved. V dropped 4 bases and J dropped 2 bases, with 6 bases sitting between them. The germline V gene has CDR1 SGHAT and CDR2 FQNNGV. CDR3 length equals 13 residues. CDR3 amino acids: CASSSSPGNTIYF. The CDR3 nucleotides are TGTGCCAGCAGCTCTAGTCCTGGAAACACCATATATTTT.

The rearrangement links TRBV3-1 (or the pseudogene TRBV3-2) to TRBJ1-1; D not certain. The CDR3 loop spans 14 amino acids. The V gene lost 0 bases and the J gene lost 4 bases, with 9 bases spanning the gap. Per germline, CDR1 LGHDT and CDR2 YNNKEL (reference sequence). The CDR3 region has the DNA TGTGCCAGCAGCCAAGACCTTGTGAGCACTGAAGCTTTCTTT. It translates to CASSQDLVSTEAFF.

The chain employs TRBV5-1 and TRBJ2-2; TRBD1 matches 8 bases. This CDR3 is 16 amino acids long. Unmatched junction bases numbered 8, after V lost 1 base and J lost 6 bases. CDR1 SGHRS and CDR2 YFSETQ come from the germline V gene. CDR3 loop: CASSLRPTGESGELFF. CDR3 sequence (DNA): TGCGCCAGCAGCTTGCGCCCGACAGGGGAGTCCGGGGAGCTGTTTTTT.

The genes are TRBV5-8 and TRBJ1-2, with D uncertain. V was clipped by 5 bases and J by 3 bases, with 11 bases between them. The CDR3 spans 13 residues. The germline gives CDR1 SGHTS, CDR2 YDEGEE. CDR3 protein: CASSPQSDYGYTF. CDR3 sequence (DNA): TGTGCCAGCAGTCCTCAATCCGACTATGGCTACACCTTC.

This chain links TRBV6-2 or TRBV6-3 with TRBJ2-2; possible D gene TRBD1, 6 bases. CDR1 and CDR2 (germline): MNHEY, SVGEGT. This CDR3 comprises 14 residues. V was cut by 4 bases and J by 13 bases, with 19 bases left in between. The CDR3 DNA is TGTGCCAGCAGTTCCCGGACAGAAACCGAGGGGCTGTTTTTT. This translates into CASSSRTETEGLFF.

The chain is built from TRBV19 and TRBJ1-1; 8 nucleotides match TRBD1. J was trimmed by 6 bases and V by 10 bases; bases with no gene match: 7. Germline values: CDR1 LNHDA, CDR2 SQIVND (reference sequence). The CDR3 totals 12 residues. The CDR3 is CATRTGFAEAFF. The CDR3 coding sequence is TGTGCCACCCGGACAGGGTTTGCTGAAGCTTTCTTT.

V usage is TRBV18 and J usage is TRBJ1-1; perhaps TRBD1 as D (5 bases). The CDR3 covers 13 residues. Trimming removed 5 bases from V and 3 bases from J, with 10 bases in between. Germline assignment: CDR1 KGHSH and CDR2 LQKENI. Here the CDR3 DNA reads TGTGCCAGCTCATCCAGGGATGACACTGAAGCTTTCTTT. It specifies CASSSRDDTEAFF. Using reference TRBV18 and TRBJ1-1 for the parts outside the CDR3, the full variable domain is NAGVMQNPRHLVRRRGQEARLRCSPMKGHSHVYWYRQLPEEGLKFMVYLQKENIIDESGMPKERFSAEFPKEGPSILRIQQVVRGDSAAYFCASSSRDDTEAFFGQGTRLTVV.

The table lists this clone with a count of one. The rearrangement uses TRBV18 and TRBJ2-7, with a tentative D call TRBD1 (5 bases). V was trimmed by 7 bases and J by 3 bases, leaving 34 bases between them. CDR3 size: 20 residues. Germline V gene data show CDR1 as KGHSH and CDR2 as LQKENI. The DNA for the CDR3 is TGTGCCAGCTGGCGAAGACAGCCCAGACCAGCTCTCCCTTGCATCTACGAGCAGTACTTC. Amino acids: CASWRRQPRPALPCIYEQYF.

The chain couples TRBV6-1 to TRBJ1-5; 8 bases agree with TRBD1. The CDR3 length is 15 residues. The junction had 5 bases not matched to a gene; V was cut back by 6 bases and J by 1 base. Germline-derived CDR1 and CDR2 are MNHNS and SASEGT. The CDR3 loop reads CASRTQGGSNQPQHF. CDR3 DNA: TGTGCCAGCAGGACACAGGGGGGCAGCAATCAGCCCCAGCATTTT.